Shown below are 6 T cell receptor beta chains from a single sample sequenced in a study of response to subunit inactivated influenza vaccine. TCRdb passed the RT-PCR reads through MiXCR, listing each CDR3 protein once. The top ten hold roughly 10% of the sample, which has fewer than 800,000 distinct CDR3 sequences, around 14% seen once. Specimen: PBMCs from blood, collected 11 to 12 days after vaccination. These TCRs come from a man in his fifties or sixties who received an inactivated influenza vaccine.

V usage is TRBV9 and J usage is TRBJ2-5, with TRBD2 identical over 7 bases. Trimming removed 3 bases from V and 7 bases from J; junction bases left unmatched: 3. CDR3 length: 12 residues. CDR1 is SGDLS and CDR2 is YYNGEE in the germline V gene. As DNA, the CDR3 is TGTGCCAGCAGCGCACGCGGGGGGACCCAGTACTTC. Translation: CASSARGGTQYF.

This chain links TRBV29-1 with TRBJ2-1, with D uncertain. Deletions cut 0 bases from V and 0 bases from J, with 12 bases between. Germline V lookup: CDR1 SQVTM, CDR2 ANQGSEA. The CDR3 runs 16 residues. CDR3 DNA: TGCAGCGTTGAAGATCGGTATGTCAGCTCCTACAATGAGCAGTTCTTC. Its translation: CSVEDRYVSSYNEQFF.

In its sample, this clonotype was seen many times. The chain couples TRBV3-1 to TRBJ2-1; D call uncertain. Per germline, CDR1 LGHDT and CDR2 YNNKEL (reference sequence). The V and J ends lost 1 base and 9 bases respectively, with 4 bases between them. There are 11 residues in the CDR3. Written as DNA, the CDR3 is TGTGCCAGCAGCCAAGTCAGTGAGCAGTTCTTC. Its protein is CASSQVSEQFF.

This rearrangement joins TRBV7-2 to TRBJ2-1; the match to TRBD1 covers 7 bases. CDR3 length: 18 residues. CDR1 and CDR2 from the germline V gene are SGHTA and FQGNSA. V dropped 0 bases and J dropped 13; count of bases not matched to a gene: 21. The chain's CDR3 is CASSLARILRAGGSIQFF. CDR3 in DNA: TGTGCCAGCAGCTTAGCTAGAATCCTTCGGGCAGGGGGTAGTATACAGTTCTTC. The full variable domain, with the rest looked up from reference TRBV7-2 and TRBJ2-1, is GAGVSQSPSNKVTEKGKDVELRCDPISGHTALYWYRQSLGQGLEFLIYFQGNSAPDKSGLPSDRFSAERTGGSVSTLTIQRTQQEDSAVYLCASSLARILRAGGSIQFFGPGTRLTVL.

This clonotype came up a few times. V and J are TRBV24-1 and TRBJ2-3; D unresolved. The V end was cut by 1 base, the J end by 5 bases, with 9 bases between. CDR1 and CDR2 from the germline V gene are KGHDR and SFDVKD. This CDR3 spans 14 amino acids. The CDR3 DNA sequence: TGTGCCACCAGTGATTTAGCTAGGGAAGATACGCAGTATTTT. Its translation: CATSDLAREDTQYF.

The chain combines TRBV2 with TRBJ2-7, with D tentatively TRBD1 (5 bases). Germline V lookup: CDR1 SNHLY, CDR2 FYNNEI. The germline V and J ends were trimmed by 7 bases and 5 bases, with 18 bases remaining between them. This CDR3 has 14 residues. The CDR3 here is CASKGVEFDDEQYF. The CDR3 DNA sequence: TGTGCCAGCAAAGGGGTGGAATTCGACGACGAGCAGTACTTC.